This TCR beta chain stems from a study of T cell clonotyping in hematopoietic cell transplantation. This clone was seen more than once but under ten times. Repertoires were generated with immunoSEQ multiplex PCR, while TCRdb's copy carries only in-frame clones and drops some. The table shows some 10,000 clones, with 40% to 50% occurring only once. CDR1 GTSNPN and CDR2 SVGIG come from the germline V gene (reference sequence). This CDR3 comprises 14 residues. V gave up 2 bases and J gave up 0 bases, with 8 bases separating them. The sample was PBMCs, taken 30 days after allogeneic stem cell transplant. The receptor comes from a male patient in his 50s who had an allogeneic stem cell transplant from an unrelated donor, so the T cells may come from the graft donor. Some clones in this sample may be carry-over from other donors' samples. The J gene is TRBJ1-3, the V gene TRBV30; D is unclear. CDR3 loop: CAWSHHPSGNTIYF. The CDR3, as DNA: TGTGCCTGGAGTCATCATCCCTCTGGAAACACCATATATTTT.